The 8 T cell receptor beta chains listed next were all sequenced from one sample in a study of blood T cell repertoires in COVID-19. Profiled with immunoSEQ multiplex PCR; TCRdb holds only in-frame clones, not every one. The repertoire holds roughly 180,000 clones, with roughly four fifths as singletons. Sequences were obtained from peripheral blood. These receptors originate from a woman between 40 and 50 years old with COVID-19, enrolled during active disease.

V usage is TRBV2 and J usage is TRBJ1-3; 7 positions agree with TRBD1. In germline, CDR1 is SNHLY, CDR2 FYNNEI. J gave up 2 bases and V 6 bases, and 4 bases lay outside the gene matches. CDR3 length: 14 residues. The DNA for the CDR3 is TGTGCCAGCAGGGACAGGAGCACTGGAAACACCATATATTTT. Translation: CASRDRSTGNTIYF.

This rearrangement joins TRBV6-5 to TRBJ1-5; D possibly corresponds to TRBD1 (6 bases). CDR1 and CDR2 (germline): MNHEY, SVGAGI. The V and J ends lost 6 bases and 7 bases respectively, with 19 bases between them. The CDR3 loop spans 15 amino acids. CDR3 DNA: TGTGCCAGCAGCCCGATCCGGACAGAAGGACAGCCCCAGCATTTT. Amino acid sequence: CASSPIRTEGQPQHF.

This sequence joins TRBV2 and TRBJ2-6; no clear D gene. The germline V gene encodes CDR1 SNHLY and CDR2 FYNNEI. This CDR3 is 16 amino acids long. Deletions cut 10 bases from V and 0 bases from J, with 16 bases between. The CDR3 nucleotides are TGTGCCATGCTGAAAGATAGAAACTCTGGGGCCAACGTCCTGACTTTC. It yields the protein CAMLKDRNSGANVLTF.

This sequence joins TRBV5-1 and TRBJ2-7, with D tentatively TRBD1 (6 bases). The CDR3 consists of 17 residues. Germline V gene sequence: CDR1 SGHRS, CDR2 YFSETQ. Trimming stripped 0 bases from V and 5 bases from J, with 21 bases between. The chain's CDR3 is CASSLGLGDMRVHEQYF. CDR3 bases: TGCGCCAGCAGCTTGGGTCTCGGGGACATGAGGGTTCACGAGCAGTACTTC.

The V gene is TRBV19, the J gene TRBJ2-3; D uncertain. The V gene's germline CDR1 is LNHDA and CDR2 SQIVND (reference sequence). The CDR3 has 14 residues. With 0 bases removed from V and 5 bases from J, the gap between germline ends came to 9 bases. Here the CDR3 reads CASSIDRFRDTQYF. Written as DNA, the CDR3 is TGTGCCAGTAGTATAGACAGGTTTAGAGATACGCAGTATTTT.

In DNA, the CDR3 is TGTGCCACCAGCAGAGATGCGAGCTCTGGAAACACCATATATTTT. Translation gives CATSRDASSGNTIYF. The J gene is TRBJ1-3, the V gene TRBV15; no clear D. V was pared by 0 bases and J by 0 bases, with 6 bases between. In germline, CDR1 is LNHNV, CDR2 YYDKDF (reference sequence). CDR3 length: 15 amino acids. The whole variable domain, filled in from reference TRBV15 and TRBJ1-3, reads DAMVIQNPRYQVTQFGKPVTLSCSQTLNHNVMYWYQQKSSQAPKLLFHYYDKDFNNEADTPDNFQSRRPNTSFCFLDIRSPGLGDTAMYLCATSRDASSGNTIYFGEGSWLTVV.

The V gene is TRBV27, the J gene TRBJ1-1; D perhaps matches TRBD1 (6 bases). CDR1 and CDR2 (germline): MNHEY, SMNVEV (reference sequence). The CDR3 is 14 amino acids. V shed 4 bases and J shed 7 bases, with 16 bases lying between them. CDR3 coding DNA: TGTGCCAGCAGTTCCTCGGGGGGGCTAGTTGAAGCTTTCTTT. Its translation: CASSSSGGLVEAFF.

This chain uses TRBV7-3 with TRBJ2-5; 8 bases map to TRBD1. In germline, CDR1 is SGHTA, CDR2 FQGTGA. V shed 6 bases, J shed 4 bases, and the junction held 7 bases outside the gene matches. The CDR3 covers 14 residues. DNA for the CDR3: TGTGCCAGCAGTCCCGACAGGGGTGGAGAGACCCAGTACTTC. As protein: CASSPDRGGETQYF.